The source of this T cell receptor (beta chain) is a study of cytomegalovirus exposure and HLA in healthy donors. In the PCR, 60 Vbeta and 13 Jbeta primers were used. Per the original methods: It was a later analysis that counted around 85 million unique TCR beta chains, of which approximately 9.9 million were shared. The method was immunoSEQ multiplex PCR; TCRdb's version includes in-frame clones alone and lacks a portion of them. V and J calls and clone size follow that table, whereas D and trimming were derived from the DNA. This sample carries approximately 30,000 clones, roughly 60% of them seen once, and the ten largest clones take 20% to 25%. With respect to this clone: Its antigen is currently unknown.

Study-level findings and limits: The productive fraction for most TCR beta V segments was about 90% or about 30% in an earlier analysis. CMV serostatus stood as the only immune exposure information on hand.

Trimming took 5 bases from V and 1 from J; bases not matched to a gene: 2. This CDR3 spans 13 amino acids. Germline assignment: CDR1 MNHEY and CDR2 SVGAGI. Sequenced: PBMCs. The rearrangement links TRBV6-5 to TRBJ2-7; 7 bases map to TRBD1. This receptor was taken from a man aged 50-59 years in good health and CMV-seropositive. The CDR3 nucleotides are TGTGCCAGCAGTAAGACAGGGTCCTACGAGCAGTACTTC. It specifies CASSKTGSYEQYF.